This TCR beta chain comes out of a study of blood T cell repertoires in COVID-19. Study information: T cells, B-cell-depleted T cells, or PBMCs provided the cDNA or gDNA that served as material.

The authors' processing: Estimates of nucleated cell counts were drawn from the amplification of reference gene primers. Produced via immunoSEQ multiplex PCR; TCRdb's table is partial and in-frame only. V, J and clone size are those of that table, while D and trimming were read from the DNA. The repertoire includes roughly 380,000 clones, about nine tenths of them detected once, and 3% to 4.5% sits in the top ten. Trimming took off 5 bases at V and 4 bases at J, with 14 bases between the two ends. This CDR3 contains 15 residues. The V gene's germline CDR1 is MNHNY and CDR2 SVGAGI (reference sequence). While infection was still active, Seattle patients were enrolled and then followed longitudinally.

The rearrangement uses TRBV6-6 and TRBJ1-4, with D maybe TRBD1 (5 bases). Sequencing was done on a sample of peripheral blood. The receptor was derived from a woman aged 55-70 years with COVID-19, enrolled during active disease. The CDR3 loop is CASSPGGRVNEKLFF. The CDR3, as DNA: TGTGCCAGCAGTCCGGGGGGGAGAGTTAATGAAAAACTGTTTTTT.